A single sample gave rise to the 20 T cell receptor beta chains below, sequenced in a study of blood T cell repertoires in COVID-19. Assay used: immunoSEQ multiplex PCR; TCRdb lists only in-frame clones, some missing. This table holds more than 85,000 clones, over 70% found once. The sequenced material came from peripheral blood. These receptors were collected from a woman between 50 and 59 years old with acute or convalescent COVID-19.

This clone appeared a single time. The chain employs TRBV5-1 and TRBJ1-5, with 7 nucleotides matching TRBD1. The CDR3 is 14 amino acids. Germline V lookup: CDR1 SGHRS, CDR2 YFSETQ. Trimming removed 3 bases from V and 3 bases from J; junction bases left unmatched: 3. CDR3 coding DNA: TGCGCCAGCAGCTCGGGACAGCCCAATCAGCCCCAGCATTTT. It yields the protein CASSSGQPNQPQHF.

The chain employs TRBV24-1 and TRBJ1-5; the D is unclear. This CDR3 comprises 16 residues. From germline, CDR1 is KGHDR and CDR2 SFDVKD. The ends were cut back, 1 base at V and 2 bases at J, with 11 bases in the middle. The CDR3, as DNA: TGTGCCACCAGTGATTTACGAGGGCTGCGCAATCAGCCCCAGCATTTT. This sequence encodes CATSDLRGLRNQPQHF.

The J gene is TRBJ2-7, the V gene TRBV5-6; 8 bases line up with TRBD2. This CDR3 is 14 amino acids long. The ends lost 2 bases at V and 3 bases at J; junction bases unmatched: 4. Germline CDR1 is SGHDT and CDR2 is YYEEEE. The CDR3 loop is CASSFDTSGYEQYF. DNA for the CDR3: TGTGCCAGCAGCTTTGATACTAGCGGCTACGAGCAGTACTTC.

This clone was detected once. This chain uses TRBV9 with TRBJ2-1, with D possibly being TRBD1 (5 bases). Germline CDR1 and CDR2: SGDLS and YYNGEE. This CDR3 comprises 17 residues. V was trimmed by 0 bases and J by 2 bases, leaving 15 bases between them. CDR3 nucleotide sequence: TGTGCCAGCAGCGTAGAGGGGTTGTGGAGCCCCTACAATGAGCAGTTCTTC. Its translation is CASSVEGLWSPYNEQFF.

The chain links TRBV7-6 to TRBJ2-7, with D perhaps matching TRBD2 (6 bases). There are 13 residues in the CDR3. Trimming shortened V by 3 bases and J by 6 bases, and 12 bases separated the two germline ends. The V gene's germline CDR1 is SGHVS and CDR2 FNYEAQ. The CDR3 DNA is TGTGCCAGCAGCTTCGCCCAGGGAGGCGAGCAGTACTTC. Protein sequence: CASSFAQGGEQYF.

The chain links TRBV12-3 or TRBV12-4 to TRBJ1-2, with a weak D call TRBD1 (5 bases). Trimming shortened V by 4 bases and J by 4 bases, and 10 bases separated the two germline ends. There are 13 residues in the CDR3. CDR3 in amino acids: CASSSRQLYGYTF. The CDR3 DNA sequence: TGTGCCAGCAGTTCACGACAGCTCTATGGCTACACCTTC.

CDR3 sequence (DNA): TGTGCCATCAGTACAGGACGCTACGAGCAGTACTTC. Its translation is CAISTGRYEQYF. This chain uses TRBV10-3 with TRBJ2-7; perhaps TRBD1 as D (5 bases). The V end lost 5 bases, the J end lost 3 bases, and 8 bases lay between the germline ends. This CDR3 spans 12 amino acids. Germline values: CDR1 ENHRY, CDR2 SYGVKD.

This chain connects TRBV9 to TRBJ1-1; 7 positions match TRBD1. The ends lost 0 bases at V and 5 bases at J; junction bases unmatched: 7. Germline V lookup: CDR1 SGDLS, CDR2 YYNGEE. There are 15 residues in the CDR3. CDR3 in amino acids: CASSVDQGVRTEAFF. CDR3 in DNA: TGTGCCAGCAGCGTAGACCAGGGGGTGAGGACTGAAGCTTTCTTT.

This clone was found a few times. V and J are TRBV2 and TRBJ1-1, with D hard to call. The length of the CDR3 is 13 residues. Trimming cost V 7 bases and J 5 bases, with 14 bases left between them. CDR1 and CDR2 from the germline V gene are SNHLY and FYNNEI. CDR3 bases: TGTGCCAGCACGGCGGAAGGTAGGACTGAAGCTTTCTTT. As protein: CASTAEGRTEAFF.

This chain joins TRBV19 and TRBJ2-3; D is possibly TRBD1 (5 bases). The V and J ends lost 5 bases and 1 base respectively, with 19 bases between them. Germline loops: CDR1 LNHDA, CDR2 SQIVND (reference sequence). This CDR3 is built from 17 residues. In nucleotides, the CDR3 is TGTGCCAGTAGTTCAGCGACAGTCCTTCTGCGCACAGATACGCAGTATTTT. Translating it yields CASSSATVLLRTDTQYF.

V usage is TRBV5-1 and J usage is TRBJ1-6, with unresolved D. CDR3 size: 13 residues. CDR1 is SGHRS, CDR2 YFSETQ, per germline. Trimming stripped 0 bases from V and 8 bases from J, with 6 bases between. CDR3 sequence reads: CASSLGGYSPLHF. DNA of the CDR3: TGCGCCAGCAGCTTGGGCGGCTATTCACCCCTCCACTTT.

This sequence joins TRBV9 and TRBJ1-1; TRBD1 aligns across 9 bases. Germline V gene data show CDR1 as SGDLS and CDR2 as YYNGEE. The trim removed 4 bases at V and 4 bases at J, leaving 8 bases unmatched. The CDR3 contains 15 residues. The CDR3 loop reads CASSPATGGTTEAFF. In DNA, the CDR3 is TGTGCCAGCAGCCCGGCGACAGGGGGGACCACTGAAGCTTTCTTT.

The CDR3 DNA reads as TGTGCCAGCAGGAGGGGGATTGAAAAACTGTTTTTT. It translates to CASRRGIEKLFF. The chain employs TRBV28 and TRBJ1-4; a weak D match, TRBD1 (6 bases). V lost 6 bases and J lost 7, with 9 bases in between. Germline V gene sequence: CDR1 MDHEN, CDR2 SYDVKM. This CDR3 is 12 amino acids long.

This rearrangement joins TRBV19 to TRBJ2-7; 9 bases line up with TRBD2. J lost 1 base, V lost 5 bases, and 6 bases had no gene match. Germline CDR1 reads LNHDA; CDR2 reads SQIVND (reference sequence). The CDR3 spans 15 residues. DNA of the CDR3: TGTGCCAGTAGTCCTCTAGCGGGGCCTTCCTACGAGCAGTACTTC. It is translated as CASSPLAGPSYEQYF.

The CDR3 spells CASSQQHRDYSTDTQYF. The CDR3 DNA is TGTGCCAGCAGCCAACAACACCGGGACTATTCCACAGATACGCAGTATTTT. The J gene is TRBJ2-3, the V gene TRBV4-2; 7 nucleotides align to TRBD2. Germline V gene sequence: CDR1 LGHNA, CDR2 YNFKEQ. The CDR3 runs to 17 residues. V trimming: 2 bases; J trimming: 2 bases; junction bases outside the gene matches: 10.

The genes are TRBV21-1 and TRBJ1-6; no check of the table's D call, TRBD1, against the DNA was made. TRBV21-1 is a recognized pseudogene. The CDR3 runs 16 residues. CDR3 region: CASSKEGRDYNSPLHF. In DNA form, the CDR3 reads TGTGCCAGCAGCAAAGAAGGCAGGGACTATAATTCACCCCTCCACTTT.

This clone occurred once. The rearrangement joins TRBV28 to TRBJ1-2; TRBD1 aligns across 9 bases. The V gene's germline CDR1 is MDHEN and CDR2 SYDVKM. The CDR3 runs 15 residues. V lost 6 bases, J lost 4 bases, and 9 bases stayed unmatched. CDR3 DNA: TGTGCCAGCAGCCGTGGACAGGGGCAGGGCTATGGCTACACCTTC. It yields the protein CASSRGQGQGYGYTF.

The chain recombines TRBV19 with TRBJ2-2; 7 bases fit TRBD2. The CDR3 has 15 residues. Trimming at V came to 7 bases and at J to 5 bases, leaving 10 bases not matched to a gene. The germline V gene encodes CDR1 LNHDA and CDR2 SQIVND (reference sequence). The CDR3 nucleotides are TGTGCCAGTACCTCAGGTGGGGGGGAAACCGGGGAGCTGTTTTTT. Translating it yields CASTSGGGETGELFF.

V and J are TRBV4-1 and TRBJ1-3; perhaps TRBD1 as D (5 bases). Germline CDR1 is MGHRA and CDR2 is YSYEKL. This CDR3 spans 16 amino acids. Trimming cost V 0 bases and J 0 bases, with 9 bases left between them. This CDR3 is CASSQDTGGSGNTIYF. For the CDR3, the DNA is TGCGCCAGCAGCCAAGATACGGGGGGCTCTGGAAACACCATATATTTT.

The rearrangement links TRBV5-1 to TRBJ2-7; D is possibly TRBD1 (5 bases). The length of the CDR3 is 14 residues. CDR1 is SGHRS, CDR2 YFSETQ, per germline. V lost 4 bases, J lost 3 bases, and 14 bases lay in between. The CDR3 bases are TGCGCCAGCAGCCCCGCAGGGATCGGCTACGAGCAGTACTTC. It codes for CASSPAGIGYEQYF.